Presented here are 24 T cell receptor beta chains from one specimen sequenced in a study of vaccination effects on CD4 cells after COVID-19. Antigen-specific CD4+ T cells were expanded (with viral peptide pools) by the ViraFEST assay ahead of sequencing. Culturing for 10 to 11 days preceded CD4+ T cell isolation. The person acquired a PCR-confirmed SARS-CoV-2 infection between March and December 2020. TCRdb's table, derived via immunoSEQ multiplex PCR, lists solely in-frame clones and lacks some. Of 63,000 or so clones listed, 65% to 75% are singletons. The antigens for these receptors are not known. The specimen comprised CD4+ T cells from PBMCs cultured with HIV peptides, sampled before COVID-19 vaccination. Indicated subset: HIV-1 Nef peptide pool negative control/reference culture. The receptor set was obtained from a human donor who had a prior SARS-CoV-2 infection.

This clone was detected only once. The chain combines TRBV5-1 with TRBJ2-1; 8 nucleotides align to TRBD2. Germline-derived CDR1 and CDR2 are SGHRS and YFSETQ. Unmatched junction bases numbered 9, after V lost 2 bases and J lost 5 bases. The CDR3 is 16 amino acids. The CDR3 coding sequence is TGCGCCAGCAGCTTCTCCGGGACTAGTGTCGACAATGAGCAGTTCTTC. This gives the protein CASSFSGTSVDNEQFF.

The chain joins TRBV18 to TRBJ2-5; 11 positions match TRBD1. CDR1 and CDR2 (germline): KGHSH, LQKENI. This CDR3 has 13 residues. Trimming removed 4 bases from V and 5 bases from J; junction bases left unmatched: 0. CDR3 DNA sequence: TGTGCCAGCTCACGGGACAGGGGGGAGACCCAGTACTTC. Encoded protein: CASSRDRGETQYF. The whole variable domain, filled in from reference TRBV18 and TRBJ2-5, reads NAGVMQNPRHLVRRRGQEARLRCSPMKGHSHVYWYRQLPEEGLKFMVYLQKENIIDESGMPKERFSAEFPKEGPSILRIQQVVRGDSAAYFCASSRDRGETQYFGPGTRLLVL.

The chain combines TRBV21-1 with TRBJ1-6; no DNA check was done on the table's D call, TRBD1. TRBV21-1 is marked as a pseudogene. The CDR3 is made up of 21 amino acids. The CDR3 spells CASYYEFPGQRQSSYNSPPHF. For the CDR3, the DNA is TGTGCCAGCTATTACGAATTTCCGGGACAGAGACAGAGCTCCTATAATTCACCCCCCCACTTT.

This sequence joins TRBV7-8 and TRBJ2-5; TRBD2 might be the D (5 bases). Germline CDR1 is SGHVS and CDR2 is FQNEAQ. CDR3 length: 14 amino acids. Trimming stripped 5 bases from V and 3 bases from J, with 13 bases between. The CDR3 DNA reads TGTGCCAGCAGCCTCACCGAGGGTAAAGAGACCCAGTACTTC. Its translation is CASSLTEGKETQYF.

The CDR3 sequence is CASSRVGGGTEAFF. CDR3 DNA: TGTGCCAGCAGCAGAGTGGGGGGAGGCACTGAAGCTTTCTTT. The V gene is TRBV9, the J gene TRBJ1-1; possibly TRBD1 for D (5 bases). CDR3 length equals 14 residues. CDR1 is SGDLS, CDR2 YYNGEE, per germline. V shed 4 bases and J shed 4 bases, with 14 bases lying between them.

This chain links TRBV15 with TRBJ2-4, with D hard to call. The CDR3 spans 15 residues. Trimming took 2 bases from V and 0 from J, leaving 8 bases between them. Per the germline V gene, CDR1 is LNHNV and CDR2 is YYDKDF (reference sequence). CDR3 sequence: CATSRSHIAKNIQYF. In DNA form, the CDR3 reads TGTGCCACCAGCAGATCACACATAGCCAAAAACATTCAGTACTTC.

Here the CDR3 reads CASSVHDSEGTDTQYF. CDR3 DNA sequence: TGCGCCAGCAGTGTTCATGATAGCGAGGGCACAGATACGCAGTATTTT. The chain employs TRBV10-1 and TRBJ2-3; D might be TRBD2 (5 bases). The germline V gene has CDR1 WNHNN and CDR2 SYGVQD (reference sequence). This CDR3 has 16 amino acids. The V end lost 4 bases, the J end lost 1 base, and 15 bases lay between the germline ends.

The V gene is TRBV9, the J gene TRBJ1-4; 8 bases line up with TRBD1. V lost 4 bases and J lost 2; bases outside the gene matches: 4. The CDR3 is 15 residues long. Germline CDR1 and CDR2: SGDLS and YYNGEE. The CDR3, as DNA: TGTGCCAGCAGCCCACGGACAGGGACTAATGAAAAACTGTTTTTT. Residues: CASSPRTGTNEKLFF.

The V and J genes are TRBV9 and TRBJ2-3; tentative D call: TRBD2 (6 bases). The V gene's germline CDR1 is SGDLS and CDR2 YYNGEE. V shed 4 bases and J shed 0 bases, with 15 bases lying between them. CDR3 length equals 16 residues. The CDR3 sequence: CASSLRGAGSTDTQYF. Written as DNA, the CDR3 is TGTGCCAGCAGCCTACGTGGAGCGGGTAGCACAGATACGCAGTATTTT.

The chain carries TRBV7-2 and TRBJ1-1; a weak D match, TRBD1 (5 bases). CDR3 size: 15 residues. The V end lost 5 bases, the J end lost 5 bases, and 18 bases lay between the germline ends. CDR1 SGHTA and CDR2 FQGNSA come from the germline V gene. DNA of the CDR3: TGTGCCAGCAGCGCCACCAGGGCGAGAGGGACTGAAGCTTTCTTT. It translates to CASSATRARGTEAFF.

The chain uses TRBV7-9 and TRBJ2-1; tentative D call: TRBD2 (5 bases). Germline-derived CDR1 and CDR2 are SEHNR and FQNEAQ (reference sequence). Trimming took off 5 bases at V and 3 bases at J, with 11 bases between the two ends. This CDR3 spans 14 amino acids. The chain's CDR3 is CASSPLGVYNEQFF. The CDR3 DNA is TGTGCCAGCAGCCCTCTCGGGGTCTACAATGAGCAGTTCTTC.

This clone was detected only once. The chain has TRBV5-4 and TRBJ2-5; D uncertain. CDR1 SGHNT and CDR2 YYREEE come from the germline V gene (reference sequence). The V and J ends lost 0 bases and 1 base respectively, with 1 base between them. This CDR3 has 12 residues. CDR3 residues: CASSLAQETQYF. The CDR3 DNA is TGTGCCAGCAGCTTGGCCCAAGAGACCCAGTACTTC.

The chain's CDR3 is CASRATGRGANVLTF. CDR3 DNA sequence: TGTGCCAGCAGGGCGACAGGGAGAGGGGCCAACGTCCTGACTTTC. The chain uses TRBV6-5 and TRBJ2-6; 7 nucleotides line up with TRBD1. CDR1 MNHEY and CDR2 SVGAGI come from the germline V gene. The junction had 6 bases not matched to a gene; V was cut back by 6 bases and J by 4 bases. The CDR3 has 15 residues.

The V call is TRBV6-5, the J call TRBJ2-2, with 10 bases that match TRBD1. The CDR3 is 14 residues long. Per the germline V gene, CDR1 is MNHEY and CDR2 is SVGAGI. The V gene end was trimmed by 11 bases and the J gene end by 4 bases; junction bases not matched to a gene: 7. Here the CDR3 DNA reads TGTGCCGTTGACAGGGGGCTCGGCACCGGGGAGCTGTTTTTT. This gives the protein CAVDRGLGTGELFF.

V usage is TRBV3-1 (or the pseudogene TRBV3-2) and J usage is TRBJ2-7; D is possibly TRBD2 (7 bases). CDR3 size: 16 residues. Germline assignment: CDR1 LGHDT and CDR2 YNNKEL (reference sequence). Trimming took 6 bases from V and 6 from J, leaving 24 bases between them. The CDR3 protein is CASRPTASGGGSEQYF. Here the CDR3 DNA reads TGTGCCAGCAGACCCACAGCCAGCGGCGGGGGCTCCGAGCAGTACTTC.

The rearrangement links TRBV19 to TRBJ1-5; D gene unclear. Trimming pared 3 bases from V and 6 bases from J, leaving 15 bases between. The CDR3 consists of 15 residues. Per the germline V gene, CDR1 is LNHDA and CDR2 is SQIVND (reference sequence). CDR3 region: CASSIQAPQSQPQHF. CDR3 DNA sequence: TGTGCCAGTAGTATTCAGGCCCCTCAGAGTCAGCCCCAGCATTTT. The whole variable domain, remainder taken from reference TRBV19 and TRBJ1-5, is DGGITQSPKYLFRKEGQNVTLSCEQNLNHDAMYWYRQDPGQGLRLIYYSQIVNDFQKGDIAEGYSVSREKKESFPLTVTSAQKNPTAFYLCASSIQAPQSQPQHFGDGTRLSIL.

This chain links TRBV7-8 with TRBJ2-7; no clear D gene. V gave up 3 bases and J gave up 4 bases, with 10 bases separating them. The CDR3 spans 13 residues. CDR1 is SGHVS and CDR2 is FQNEAQ in the germline V gene. This chain's CDR3 is CASSLPQRYEQYF. The CDR3 region has the DNA TGTGCCAGCAGCTTGCCGCAAAGATACGAGCAGTACTTC. The whole variable domain, remainder taken from reference TRBV7-8 and TRBJ2-7, is GAGVSQSPRYKVAKRGQDVALRCDPISGHVSLFWYQQALGQGPEFLTYFQNEAQLDKSGLPSDRFFAERPEGSVSTLKIQRTQQEDSAVYLCASSLPQRYEQYFGPGTRLTVT.

The rearrangement joins TRBV6-5 to TRBJ1-4; maybe TRBD1 (5 bases). This CDR3 comprises 14 residues. Per the germline V gene, CDR1 is MNHEY and CDR2 is SVGAGI. Deletions cut 2 bases from V and 8 bases from J, with 12 bases between. The CDR3 is CASSYGGDSEKLFF. In DNA form, the CDR3 reads TGTGCCAGCAGTTACGGAGGGGATAGCGAAAAACTGTTTTTT.

J is TRBJ2-3 and V is TRBV2; TRBD2 matches at 7 bases. The CDR3 loop spans 15 amino acids. J lost 4 bases, V lost 7 bases, and 11 bases had no gene match. Germline-derived CDR1 and CDR2 are SNHLY and FYNNEI. The CDR3 coding sequence is TGTGCCAGCACCCCGGGTACTAGCGTAGCAGATACGCAGTATTTT. This sequence encodes CASTPGTSVADTQYF.

This clone showed up just a few times. The chain carries TRBV5-1 and TRBJ1-1; possibly TRBD1 for D (5 bases). The CDR3 length is 14 residues. Trimming shortened V by 3 bases and J by 2 bases, and 11 bases separated the two germline ends. Germline V gene sequence: CDR1 SGHRS, CDR2 YFSETQ. CDR3 sequence (DNA): TGCGCCAGCAGCTCCCCGGGACTAAACACTGAAGCTTTCTTT. Translation: CASSSPGLNTEAFF. Full variable domain (remainder filled in from reference TRBV5-1 and TRBJ1-1): KAGVTQTPRYLIKTRGQQVTLSCSPISGHRSVSWYQQTPGQGLQFLFEYFSETQRNKGNFPGRFSGRQFSNSRSEMNVSTLELGDSALYLCASSSPGLNTEAFFGQGTRLTVV.

In this sample, this clone turned up a few times. The V and J genes are TRBV25-1 and TRBJ1-4; D is possibly TRBD1 (6 bases). Germline V gene sequence: CDR1 MGHDK, CDR2 SYGVNS. The germline V and J ends were trimmed by 5 bases and 8 bases, with 18 bases remaining between them. The CDR3 loop spans 15 amino acids. The CDR3 protein is CASSPTPGAREKLFF. CDR3 DNA sequence: TGTGCCAGCAGTCCAACCCCAGGGGCAAGGGAAAAACTGTTTTTT.

The V gene is TRBV4-3, the J gene TRBJ2-7, with 13 bases aligning to TRBD2. The CDR3 spans 16 residues. Unmatched junction bases numbered 10, after V lost 4 bases and J lost 7 bases. The V gene's germline CDR1 is LGHNA and CDR2 YSLEER. CDR3 in amino acids: CASSLGTSGTDREQYF. DNA for the CDR3: TGCGCCAGCAGCCTGGGGACTAGCGGGACTGACCGGGAGCAGTACTTC.

This clone came up once. The chain recombines TRBV23-1 with TRBJ2-7; 10 bases are a match to TRBD2. TRBV23-1 belongs to the ORF category, with a function that is uncertain. The V segment lost 6 bases and the J segment 3 bases; nucleotides outside the gene matches: 11. The CDR3 runs to 16 residues. As DNA, the CDR3 is TGCGCCAGCAGCCCAACAGGACTAGCGGAGATCTACGAGCAGTACTTC. Protein: CASSPTGLAEIYEQYF.

J is TRBJ2-7 and V is TRBV6-6; 7 positions agree with TRBD1. There are 14 residues in the CDR3. Germline V gene data show CDR1 as MNHNY and CDR2 as SVGAGI (reference sequence). The J segment lost 5 bases and the V segment lost 5 bases, leaving 9 bases of the junction unmatched. The CDR3 is CASSKRTGPNEQYF. The CDR3 DNA reads TGTGCCAGCAGTAAAAGGACAGGACCTAACGAGCAGTACTTC.